This T cell receptor (beta chain) was documented in a study of read filtering for tumor transcriptome and immune sequencing. Study-level results: In IR-seq, single-read clonotypes were roughly 80% of clonotypes but around 3.2% of reads.

Many counts were recorded for this clonotype. Its specificity is not known. One end of the junction varies from germline; a read error may be responsible. This library used around 0.4 ug RNA and molecular barcoded adaptors spanning alpha/delta and beta/gamma chains. TCRdb processed the reads anew with MiXCR; each CDR3 protein has one entry. The table records about 62,000 distinct CDR3 sequences, around 19% of them present only once. Looked up from germline, CDR1 is DFQATT and CDR2 is SNEGSKA (reference sequence). The CDR3 extends over 15 amino acids. The chain is built from TRBV20-1 and TRBJ2-5; D is perhaps TRBD1 (5 bases). The sequence was obtained from a donor at least 40 years old with multiple myeloma. Material for sequencing was a population of CD138-negative cells sorted from bone marrow. The CDR3 region is CSARGRKGSSETQYF. As DNA, the CDR3 is TGCAGTGCCAGAGGCAGGAAGGGGTCCTCCGAGACCCAGTACTTC.